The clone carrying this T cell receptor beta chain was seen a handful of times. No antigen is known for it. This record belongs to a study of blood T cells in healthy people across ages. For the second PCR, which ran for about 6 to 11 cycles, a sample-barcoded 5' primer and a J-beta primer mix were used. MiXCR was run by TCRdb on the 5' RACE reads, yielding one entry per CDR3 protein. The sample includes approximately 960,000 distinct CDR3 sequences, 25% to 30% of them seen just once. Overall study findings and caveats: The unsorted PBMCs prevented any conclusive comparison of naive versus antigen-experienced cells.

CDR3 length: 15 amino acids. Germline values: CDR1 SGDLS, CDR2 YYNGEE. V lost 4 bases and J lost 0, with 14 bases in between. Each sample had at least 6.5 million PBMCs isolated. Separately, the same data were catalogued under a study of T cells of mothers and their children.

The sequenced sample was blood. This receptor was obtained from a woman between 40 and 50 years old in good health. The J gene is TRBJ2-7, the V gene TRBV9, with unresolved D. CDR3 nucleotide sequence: TGTGCCAGCAGCTTAGGAGAGGCAGCCTCCTACGAGCAGTACTTC. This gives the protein CASSLGEAASYEQYF.